This is a list of T cell receptor beta chains from one sample in a study of beta chain features in type 1 diabetes. The data were produced by immunoSEQ multiplex PCR, yet TCRdb's version contains in-frame clones alone and is incomplete. The repertoire holds about 240,000 clones, with about 15% as singletons. Sequenced input: naive CD4+ T cells from blood. These receptors were collected from a man aged 30 to 39 with type 1 diabetes. CDR3s include the opening cysteine and the closing phenylalanine or tryptophan. Fields, in order: clone size, J gene, V gene, D gene, CDR3 protein, CDR3 DNA. The D gene is left open where the match is weak. Part of the rows lack a size; the others show once, few, many or a class for expanded clones.

clone_size: -
j_call: TRBJ1-2
v_call: TRBV5-4
d_call: -
cdr3_aa: CASSNSGGAGTNSYTF
cdr3_nt: TGTGCCAGCAGCAACTCCGGAGGCGCAGGGACTAATAGCTACACCTTC

clone_size: few
j_call: TRBJ2-5
v_call: TRBV6-5
d_call: TRBD1
cdr3_aa: CASSRDRGRKETQYF
cdr3_nt: TGTGCCAGCAGTCGGGACAGGGGGCGGAAAGAGACCCAGTACTTC

clone_size: -
j_call: TRBJ2-7
v_call: TRBV5-1
d_call: TRBD1
cdr3_aa: CASSSRTGVGSYEQYF
cdr3_nt: TGCGCCAGCAGCTCCCGAACAGGGGTAGGCTCCTACGAGCAGTACTTC

clone_size: few
j_call: TRBJ2-1
v_call: TRBV27
d_call: -
cdr3_aa: CASSPSVPYNEQFF
cdr3_nt: TGTGCCAGCAGTCCATCGGTACCCTACAATGAGCAGTTCTTC

clone_size: few
j_call: TRBJ1-1
v_call: TRBV5-4
d_call: TRBD1
cdr3_aa: CASSRGDRVGSHTEAFF
cdr3_nt: TGTGCCAGCAGCCGAGGAGACAGGGTGGGATCGCACACTGAAGCTTTCTTT

clone_size: -
j_call: TRBJ2-2
v_call: TRBV6-5
d_call: -
cdr3_aa: CASSYSVRDRGELFF
cdr3_nt: TGTGCCAGCAGTTACTCGGTGCGGGACCGCGGGGAGCTGTTTTTT

clone_size: few
j_call: TRBJ2-1
v_call: TRBV30
d_call: -
cdr3_aa: CAWTRADEQFF
cdr3_nt: TGTGCCTGGACCAGGGCCGATGAGCAGTTCTTC

clone_size: few
j_call: TRBJ1-1
v_call: TRBV2
d_call: -
cdr3_aa: CASLTASPEAFF
cdr3_nt: TGTGCCAGCCTGACTGCCTCCCCCGAAGCTTTCTTT

clone_size: -
j_call: TRBJ2-5
v_call: TRBV5-1
d_call: TRBD2
cdr3_aa: CASRPQRGGPPETQYF
cdr3_nt: TGCGCCAGCAGACCCCAGCGGGGGGGCCCCCCGGAGACCCAGTACTTC

clone_size: -
j_call: TRBJ2-3
v_call: TRBV9
d_call: -
cdr3_aa: CASGLTVTDTQYF
cdr3_nt: TGTGCCAGCGGCTTAACAGTCACAGATACGCAGTATTTT

clone_size: -
j_call: TRBJ2-5
v_call: TRBV30
d_call: TRBD2
cdr3_aa: CAWSTGGSRETQYF
cdr3_nt: TGTGCCTGGAGTACCGGCGGGAGTAGAGAGACCCAGTACTTC

clone_size: -
j_call: TRBJ2-3
v_call: TRBV5-4
d_call: -
cdr3_aa: CASSSGGGSTDTQYF
cdr3_nt: TGTGCCAGCAGCTCCGGAGGAGGTAGCACAGATACGCAGTATTTT

clone_size: -
j_call: TRBJ2-1
v_call: TRBV6-4
d_call: TRBD2
cdr3_aa: CASSSGGLGNEQFF
cdr3_nt: TGTGCCAGCAGCAGCGGGGGATTAGGCAATGAGCAGTTCTTC

clone_size: few
j_call: TRBJ1-1
v_call: TRBV2
d_call: TRBD1
cdr3_aa: CASSTPTGMNTEAFF
cdr3_nt: TGTGCCAGCAGTACCCCGACAGGGATGAACACTGAAGCTTTCTTT

clone_size: -
j_call: TRBJ1-5
v_call: TRBV23-1
d_call: -
cdr3_aa: CASSQLRSGTVPYSNQPQHF
cdr3_nt: TGCGCCAGCAGTCAGCTCCGATCCGGGACTGTGCCTTATAGCAATCAGCCCCAGCATTTT

clone_size: -
j_call: TRBJ2-3
v_call: TRBV10-3
d_call: -
cdr3_aa: CAISQGSDTQYF
cdr3_nt: TGTGCCATCAGCCAGGGCTCAGATACGCAGTATTTT

clone_size: -
j_call: TRBJ1-3
v_call: TRBV6-6
d_call: -
cdr3_aa: CASSYSGQGGNTIYF
cdr3_nt: TGTGCCAGCAGTTACTCGGGCCAGGGAGGAAACACCATATATTTT

clone_size: few
j_call: TRBJ1-2
v_call: TRBV2
d_call: -
cdr3_aa: CASSGGRALNYGYTF
cdr3_nt: TGTGCCAGCAGTGGGGGCCGGGCCCTGAACTATGGCTACACCTTC

clone_size: -
j_call: TRBJ1-1
v_call: TRBV4-1
d_call: TRBD1
cdr3_aa: CASSSAGQATAAFF
cdr3_nt: TGCGCCAGCAGCTCTGCGGGACAGGCAACCGCAGCTTTCTTT

clone_size: -
j_call: TRBJ2-3
v_call: TRBV5-8
d_call: TRBD2
cdr3_aa: CASTRGLAGKDTQYF
cdr3_nt: TGTGCCAGCACCAGGGGACTAGCGGGGAAGGATACGCAGTATTTT

clone_size: -
j_call: TRBJ1-5
v_call: TRBV16
d_call: -
cdr3_aa: CASSQQNQGYSNQPQHF
cdr3_nt: TGTGCCAGCAGCCAACAGAATCAGGGGTATAGCAATCAGCCCCAGCATTTT

clone_size: few
j_call: TRBJ2-1
v_call: TRBV9
d_call: TRBD2
cdr3_aa: CASSVVGGLAGGNEQFF
cdr3_nt: TGTGCCAGCAGCGTAGTAGGTGGACTAGCGGGAGGTAATGAGCAGTTCTTC

clone_size: few
j_call: TRBJ1-4
v_call: TRBV7-9
d_call: -
cdr3_aa: CASSKREGVNEKLFF
cdr3_nt: TGTGCCAGCAGCAAAAGGGAAGGGGTTAATGAAAAACTGTTTTTT

clone_size: few
j_call: TRBJ2-7
v_call: TRBV19
d_call: TRBD1
cdr3_aa: CASSRRGQGASSYEQYF
cdr3_nt: TGTGCCAGTAGTAGAAGGGGACAGGGGGCTTCTTCCTACGAGCAGTACTTC

clone_size: few
j_call: TRBJ2-1
v_call: TRBV7-2
d_call: TRBD1
cdr3_aa: CASRRQGSSYNEQFF
cdr3_nt: TGTGCCAGCAGACGACAGGGGAGCTCCTACAATGAGCAGTTCTTC